The 21 T cell receptor beta chains listed next were all sequenced from one sample in a study of regulatory dendritic cells for organ transplantation. Measured with immunoSEQ multiplex PCR; TCRdb has only the in-frame clones, and not every one. The sample carries 8,500 to 13,000 clones, about 75% recorded once. Sequencing was carried out using memory CD8+ T cells from blood. Subset described: CD45RO+ memory T cells. These receptors all come from a human donor in good health.

For the CDR3, the DNA is TGTGCCATCAGTGAGGGTCGGGTAGGGACTGAAGCTTTCTTT. Amino acid sequence: CAISEGRVGTEAFF. The rearrangement links TRBV10-3 to TRBJ1-1; D not resolved. Germline V gene lookup returns CDR1 ENHRY and CDR2 SYGVKD. CDR3 size: 14 residues. V was shortened by 2 bases and J by 5 bases, with 12 bases between the two germline ends.

The rearrangement joins TRBV29-1 to TRBJ2-1; 12 nucleotides match TRBD2. Germline CDR1 is SQVTM and CDR2 is ANQGSEA. This CDR3 comprises 14 residues. J lost 6 bases, V lost 2 bases, and 2 bases had no gene match. The CDR3 sequence: CSVELAGGANEQFF. The CDR3 DNA follows: TGCAGCGTTGAACTAGCGGGAGGGGCCAATGAGCAGTTCTTC.

This sequence joins TRBV4-3 and TRBJ2-1; a possible D gene is TRBD2 (6 bases). The CDR3 covers 15 residues. Germline V gives CDR1 LGHNA, CDR2 YSLEER. The V end was cut by 4 bases, the J end by 7 bases, with 17 bases between. This chain's CDR3 is CASSPRTGEPNEQFF. The CDR3 DNA reads as TGCGCCAGCAGCCCTCGAACGGGGGAGCCAAATGAGCAGTTCTTC.

The CDR3 loop reads CASGEGIEADTQYF. The DNA of the CDR3 is TGTGCCAGCGGAGAGGGGATCGAGGCAGATACGCAGTATTTT. The rearrangement joins TRBV7-2 to TRBJ2-3; D may match TRBD1 or TRBD2 (5 bases each). The CDR3 length is 14 residues. V was shortened by 8 bases and J by 4 bases, with 16 bases between the two germline ends. CDR1 is SGHTA, CDR2 FQGNSA, per germline.

This clone was seen once. V and J are TRBV23-1 and TRBJ2-5, with D unclear. TRBV23-1 is recorded as an ORF, its role being uncertain. The length of the CDR3 is 12 residues. Trimming removed 0 bases at V and 5 bases at J, with 4 bases between. CDR3 residues: CASSQSRETQYF. CDR3 sequence (DNA): TGCGCCAGCAGTCAATCCAGGGAGACCCAGTACTTC.

The chain employs TRBV7-8 and TRBJ1-6; 8 bases align to TRBD1. The CDR3 contains 15 residues. J gave up 9 bases and V 5 bases, and 9 bases lay outside the gene matches. The germline V gene encodes CDR1 SGHVS and CDR2 FQNEAQ. The CDR3: CASSTGRQGASPLHF. The CDR3 nucleotides read TGTGCCAGCAGCACCGGACGGCAGGGGGCTTCACCCCTCCACTTT.

This clone was picked up a small number of times. The chain recombines TRBV6-4 with TRBJ2-3, with 7 bases lining up with TRBD2. The germline V gene has CDR1 MRHNA and CDR2 SNTAGT. CDR3 length equals 15 residues. The V gene end was trimmed by 0 bases and the J gene end by 6 bases; junction bases not matched to a gene: 6. DNA for the CDR3: TGTGCCAGCAGTGACTCCGAGACTAGCTTGGATACGCAGTATTTT. It specifies CASSDSETSLDTQYF.

This clone has only one observation. This chain uses TRBV7-6 with TRBJ2-7; 11 positions agree with TRBD1. V dropped 4 bases and J dropped 3; count of bases not matched to a gene: 2. Per germline, CDR1 SGHVS and CDR2 FNYEAQ. This CDR3 has 14 residues. CDR3 in DNA: TGTGCCAGCAGCTACGGGACAGGGGGCTACGAGCAGTACTTC. Encoded protein: CASSYGTGGYEQYF.

The chain joins TRBV6-5 to TRBJ1-2; no clear D. CDR3 length equals 14 residues. V lost 0 bases, J lost 2 bases, and 7 bases lay in between. Germline-derived CDR1 and CDR2 are MNHEY and SVGAGI. The DNA for the CDR3 is TGTGCCAGCAGTTACTCCGAGCGGAACTATGGCTACACCTTC. The encoded protein is CASSYSERNYGYTF.

This clone was detected a few times. V is TRBV2 and J is TRBJ2-1; D might be TRBD1 or TRBD2, each matching 5 bases. The CDR3 contains 12 residues. Germline V gene data show CDR1 as SNHLY and CDR2 as FYNNEI. Trimming removed 11 bases from V and 6 bases from J, with 14 bases in between. CDR3 sequence: CAEGPGGNEQFF. In DNA form, the CDR3 reads TGTGCCGAGGGACCGGGCGGCAATGAGCAGTTCTTC.

V is TRBV6-5 and J is TRBJ2-1, with 7 bases fitting TRBD1. The CDR3 runs to 14 residues. V lost 4 bases and J lost 0; bases outside the gene matches: 0. The germline gives CDR1 MNHEY, CDR2 SVGAGI. The DNA of the CDR3 is TGTGCCAGCAGTTGGGACAGCTCCTACAATGAGCAGTTCTTC. Translation gives CASSWDSSYNEQFF.

This rearrangement joins TRBV27 to TRBJ1-1; D not certain. The length of the CDR3 is 13 residues. V gave up 1 base and J gave up 1 base, with 4 bases separating them. Germline CDR1 MNHEY, CDR2 SMNVEV (reference sequence). CDR3 nucleotide sequence: TGTGCCAGCAGTTTATTTGGGAACACTGAAGCTTTCTTT. It codes for CASSLFGNTEAFF.

This chain uses TRBV27 with TRBJ1-2; D gene unclear. V was shortened by 5 bases and J by 8 bases, with 30 bases between the two germline ends. This CDR3 has 18 amino acids. Germline values: CDR1 MNHEY, CDR2 SMNVEV (reference sequence). CDR3 amino acids: CASSHISDPYSRPGGYTF. The CDR3 nucleotides read TGTGCCAGCAGTCATATATCCGACCCTTACAGCCGCCCGGGGGGCTACACCTTC.

The chain carries TRBV7-9 and TRBJ1-2, with 7 bases that match TRBD1. Germline lookup yields CDR1 SEHNR and CDR2 FQNEAQ (reference sequence). The CDR3 contains 12 residues. With V trimmed by 3 bases and J by 8 bases, 3 bases remained unmatched. CDR3 protein: CASSFDRVGYTF. In DNA form, the CDR3 reads TGTGCCAGCAGCTTTGACAGGGTAGGCTACACCTTC.

Comments on this clone: It is unclear where the CDR3 begins or ends on the DNA, so no DNA is shown, and the CDR3 is as TCRdb lists it. V and J are TRBV30 and TRBJ2-1; the DNA was not compared with TRBD1, the D call given in the table. CDR1 is GTSNPN, CDR2 SVGIG, per germline (reference sequence). The CDR3 totals 12 residues, both ends included. The CDR3 protein is CAWSYFGTGSFF.

The rearrangement uses TRBV5-1 and TRBJ1-1, with D perhaps TRBD1 (5 bases). CDR3 length equals 14 residues. Germline lookup yields CDR1 SGHRS and CDR2 YFSETQ. V lost 7 bases and J lost 0, with 13 bases in between. This CDR3 is CASGTRRMNTEAFF. The CDR3 nucleotides read TGCGCCAGCGGGACCAGGAGGATGAACACTGAAGCTTTCTTT. Full variable domain (missing parts from reference TRBV5-1 and TRBJ1-1): KAGVTQTPRYLIKTRGQQVTLSCSPISGHRSVSWYQQTPGQGLQFLFEYFSETQRNKGNFPGRFSGRQFSNSRSEMNVSTLELGDSALYLCASGTRRMNTEAFFGQGTRLTVV.

The chain joins TRBV14 to TRBJ2-7, with D perhaps TRBD1 (7 bases). This CDR3 is built from 13 residues. Germline assignment: CDR1 SGHDN and CDR2 FVKESK. The germline V and J ends were trimmed by 4 bases and 7 bases, with 14 bases remaining between them. Here the CDR3 DNA reads TGTGCCAGCAGCCCGCCGACAGGGAGGGAGCAGTACTTC. This gives the protein CASSPPTGREQYF.

CDR3 sequence: CASSLDPRLGQYF. The CDR3 nucleotides read TGTGCCAGCAGCTTAGACCCCCGTCTCGGGCAGTACTTC. V gene TRBV11-2 combines with J gene TRBJ2-7; D remains unclear. The V gene lost 0 bases and the J gene lost 9 bases, with 12 bases spanning the gap. The CDR3 runs to 13 residues. Looked up from germline, CDR1 is SGHAT and CDR2 is FQNNGV.

This chain uses TRBV7-9 with TRBJ1-1; TRBD1 agrees at 9 bases. The CDR3 totals 16 residues. V gave up 2 bases and J gave up 5 bases; unmatched junction bases: 9. Germline assignment: CDR1 SEHNR and CDR2 FQNEAQ (reference sequence). The chain's CDR3 is CASSLHIQGARTEAFF. For the CDR3, the DNA is TGTGCCAGCAGCTTACACATACAGGGGGCCCGTACTGAAGCTTTCTTT.

This chain links TRBV9 with TRBJ2-1; unclear D gene. The CDR3 runs 16 residues. V lost 0 bases, J lost 5 bases, and 15 bases lay in between. Per the germline V gene, CDR1 is SGDLS and CDR2 is YYNGEE. The CDR3 loop reads CASSVGAHNPNNEQFF. CDR3 DNA sequence: TGTGCCAGCAGCGTAGGGGCGCACAACCCAAACAATGAGCAGTTCTTC.

This chain joins TRBV5-4 and TRBJ1-2, with D maybe TRBD1 (5 bases). This CDR3 has 15 residues. Germline V lookup: CDR1 SGHNT, CDR2 YYREEE (reference sequence). Trimming took 3 bases from V and 4 from J, leaving 16 bases between them. CDR3 DNA sequence: TGTGCCAGCAGCTGGGAGCCCGACAGCGTCTATGGCTACACCTTC. This encodes CASSWEPDSVYGYTF. Looking up the rest from reference TRBV5-4 and TRBJ1-2 gives the full variable domain: ETGVTQSPTHLIKTRGQQVTLRCSSQSGHNTVSWYQQALGQGPQFIFQYYREEENGRGNFPPRFSGLQFPNYSSELNVNALELDDSALYLCASSWEPDSVYGYTFGSGTRLTVV.